The 28 T cell receptor beta chains below come from one sample, sequenced in a study of T cells in Graves' hyperthyroidism and ophthalmopathy. Researchers amplified the TCR beta CDR3 regions from RNA transcripts. With the HTBI primer set, the TCR CDR3 went through a first round of RT-PCR. TCRdb reanalysed the multiplex PCR reads using MiXCR and keeps one entry per CDR3 protein. The table records 300,000 to 350,000 distinct CDR3 sequences, more than 11% of them present only once. The specimen was blood. These TCRs come from a woman aged 30 to 39 with Graves' hyperthyroidism.

This clonotype was counted at least ten times. This chain joins TRBV3-1 and TRBJ1-2; D gene uncertain. Germline V lookup: CDR1 LGHDT, CDR2 YNNKEL (reference sequence). CDR3 length equals 14 residues. Trimming shortened V by 3 bases and J by 5 bases, and 13 bases separated the two germline ends. CDR3 sequence (DNA): TGTGCCAGCAGCCAGCAGATGGCTTCGTATGGCTACACCTTC. It translates to CASSQQMASYGYTF.

This clonotype was found many times. The rearrangement joins TRBV28 to TRBJ1-5, with unresolved D. The CDR3 has 15 residues. Germline V gene sequence: CDR1 MDHEN, CDR2 SYDVKM. Deletions cut 3 bases from V and 5 bases from J, with 14 bases between. The CDR3 spells CASSFGSANYQPQHF. CDR3 bases: TGTGCCAGCAGTTTTGGTTCTGCCAACTATCAGCCCCAGCATTTT.

This clonotype was seen a handful of times. The chain joins TRBV29-1 to TRBJ2-1; 10 bases line up with TRBD2. Trimming removed 2 bases from V and 0 bases from J; junction bases left unmatched: 10. Germline CDR1 SQVTM, CDR2 ANQGSEA. The CDR3 contains 18 residues. The CDR3 nucleotides are TGCAGCGTTGAAAGGGGTCTAGCGGGAGATGACTCCTACAATGAGCAGTTCTTC. Amino acids: CSVERGLAGDDSYNEQFF.

DNA for the CDR3: TGTGCCAGCAGCCGGGCGACAGGGATAGATACGCAGTATTTT. Residues: CASSRATGIDTQYF. This chain connects TRBV7-9 to TRBJ2-3; 7 bases line up with TRBD1. Germline loops: CDR1 SEHNR, CDR2 FQNEAQ (reference sequence). The CDR3 loop spans 14 amino acids. The trim removed 5 bases at V and 5 bases at J, leaving 7 bases unmatched.

This clonotype turned up a few times. The CDR3 DNA sequence: TGTGCCAGCAGCTTGGGGGGGCGAAACCCAGATACGCAGTATTTT. Its protein is CASSLGGRNPDTQYF. The genes are TRBV5-6 and TRBJ2-3, with a tentative D call TRBD1 (6 bases). This CDR3 is 15 amino acids long. V was shortened by 0 bases and J by 4 bases, with 12 bases between the two germline ends. Per germline, CDR1 SGHDT and CDR2 YYEEEE.

A few counts support this clonotype. This chain joins TRBV7-2 and TRBJ1-6; TRBD1 matches at 9 bases. The V segment lost 7 bases and the J segment 5 bases; nucleotides outside the gene matches: 9. The CDR3 contains 16 residues. Per germline, CDR1 SGHTA and CDR2 FQGNSA. CDR3 in DNA: TGTGCCAGCAACCTACCGACAGGGGGAAATAATTCACCCCTCCACTTT. Its protein product is CASNLPTGGNNSPLHF.

This clonotype has ten or more counts. The chain carries TRBV6-2 or TRBV6-3 and TRBJ2-2; 14 bases line up with TRBD2. The germline V gene encodes CDR1 MNHEY and CDR2 SVGEGT. The CDR3 loop spans 15 amino acids. V lost 6 bases to trimming and J lost 7 bases; unmatched junction nucleotides: 4. The CDR3 reads CASRAGLAGVGELFF. As DNA, the CDR3 is TGTGCCAGCAGGGCGGGACTAGCGGGAGTCGGGGAGCTGTTTTTT.

The CDR3 loop reads CASSPSGTSPGSAQYF. In DNA, the CDR3 is TGTGCCAGCTCACCCTCCGGGACGTCTCCTGGGTCGGCCCAGTACTTC. The rearrangement links TRBV18 to TRBJ2-5; D tentatively fits TRBD1 or TRBD2 (5 bases each). This CDR3 comprises 16 residues. The germline gives CDR1 KGHSH, CDR2 LQKENI. Trimming pared 3 bases from V and 9 bases from J, leaving 23 bases between.

This clonotype was picked up many times. This rearrangement joins TRBV29-1 to TRBJ2-1; 10 nucleotides agree with TRBD1. J was trimmed by 9 bases and V by 4 bases; bases with no gene match: 3. This CDR3 is built from 12 residues. Germline lookup yields CDR1 SQVTM and CDR2 ANQGSEA. The CDR3 loop reads CSVVWTGGEQFF. The CDR3 DNA follows: TGCAGCGTTGTGTGGACAGGGGGTGAGCAGTTCTTC.

This chain links TRBV6-5 with TRBJ1-5; a possible D gene is TRBD1 (6 bases). CDR1 is MNHEY, CDR2 SVGAGI, per germline. The germline V and J ends were trimmed by 0 bases and 1 base, with 13 bases remaining between them. This CDR3 has 17 residues. The CDR3 reads CASSYSMLGASNQPQHF. CDR3 DNA: TGTGCCAGCAGTTACTCGATGTTGGGGGCGAGCAATCAGCCCCAGCATTTT.

In regard to this clonotype: A much larger clonotype is one base distant, so this may be a read error. The CDR3 is CASSVATGGAVLEKLVF. The CDR3 nucleotides read TGTGCCAGCAGCGTAGCGACAGGGGGCGCGGTACTTGAAAAACTGGTTTTT. The gene calls are TRBV12-3 or TRBV12-4 and TRBJ1-4; TRBD1 agrees at 10 bases. The CDR3 contains 17 residues.

In this sample, this clonotype turned up many times. The chain joins TRBV12-3 or TRBV12-4 to TRBJ2-5, with 8 bases aligning to TRBD1. The CDR3 totals 13 residues. Trimming removed 6 bases from V and 7 bases from J; junction bases left unmatched: 7. CDR3 amino acids: CASSRDRRGTQYF. The CDR3 region has the DNA TGTGCCAGCAGCCGGGACAGGAGGGGGACCCAGTACTTC.

The chain recombines TRBV28 with TRBJ2-1; 10 nucleotides match TRBD2. This CDR3 region has 15 residues. Per germline, CDR1 MDHEN and CDR2 SYDVKM. V lost 2 bases and J lost 9; bases outside the gene matches: 7. CDR3 nucleotide sequence: TGTGCCAGCAGTTTAGTAGCGGGGGGAAGGGGTGAGCAGTTCTTC. It specifies CASSLVAGGRGEQFF. The full variable domain, in which reference TRBV28 and TRBJ2-1 provide the parts outside the CDR3, is DVKVTQSSRYLVKRTGEKVFLECVQDMDHENMFWYRQDPGLGLRLIYFSYDVKMKEKGDIPEGYSVSREKKERFSLILESASTNQTSMYLCASSLVAGGRGEQFFGPGTRLTVL.

This clonotype was found a few times. This sequence joins TRBV12-3 or TRBV12-4 and TRBJ2-5; perhaps TRBD1 as D (6 bases). Trimming left V 5 bases short and J 2 bases short, with 12 bases between. This CDR3 has 14 amino acids. The CDR3 loop is CASSPGQLQETQYF. CDR3 coding DNA: TGTGCCAGCAGTCCTGGACAGCTTCAAGAGACCCAGTACTTC.

This clonotype has just a few counts. The CDR3 reads CASGSSGWMHNEQFF. The CDR3 DNA sequence: TGTGCCAGCGGCTCTAGCGGGTGGATGCACAATGAGCAGTTCTTC. This sequence joins TRBV7-9 and TRBJ2-1, with 8 bases lining up with TRBD2. Trimming removed 8 bases from V and 5 bases from J; junction bases left unmatched: 11. Germline V CDR1 and CDR2: SEHNR, FQNEAQ (reference sequence). This CDR3 has 15 residues.

This clonotype was counted ten times or more. V and J are TRBV20-1 and TRBJ1-5, with 11 bases that match TRBD1. CDR1 DFQATT and CDR2 SNEGSKA come from the germline V gene (reference sequence). The CDR3 has 16 amino acids. V gave up 5 bases and J gave up 7 bases; unmatched junction bases: 13. In nucleotides, the CDR3 is TGCAGTGCTCCAACACCGGGACAGGGGGATTGGCAGCCCCAGCATTTT. Amino acid sequence: CSAPTPGQGDWQPQHF.

This clonotype was seen repeatedly, ten times or more. The chain has TRBV6-1 and TRBJ2-7; no definite D call. Germline V lookup: CDR1 MNHNS, CDR2 SASEGT. This CDR3 contains 14 residues. V lost 7 bases and J lost 2, with 15 bases in between. For the CDR3, the DNA is TGTGCCAGCACAGGCAGCTCCTCCACCTACGAGCAGTACTTC. Protein product: CASTGSSSTYEQYF.

This clonotype was observed a few times. The chain recombines TRBV30 with TRBJ2-7; D not resolved. The V gene lost 0 bases and the J gene lost 3 bases, with 3 bases spanning the gap. Germline V gives CDR1 GTSNPN, CDR2 SVGIG (reference sequence). The CDR3 has 11 residues. This chain's CDR3 is CAWSVRYEQYF. Written as DNA, the CDR3 is TGTGCCTGGAGTGTACGCTACGAGCAGTACTTC. The whole variable domain, filled in from reference TRBV30 and TRBJ2-7, reads SQTIHQWPATLVQPVGSPLSLECTVEGTSNPNLYWYRQAAGRGLQLLFYSVGIGQISSEVPQNLSASRPQDRQFILSSKKLLLSDSGFYLCAWSVRYEQYFGPGTRLTVT.

This clonotype has a count of ten or more. CDR3 sequence reads: CASSQTIGLAGGSEQFF. DNA for the CDR3: TGTGCCAGCAGTCAGACTATAGGACTAGCGGGAGGTAGTGAGCAGTTCTTC. The J gene is TRBJ2-1, the V gene TRBV28, with 14 nucleotides matching TRBD2. Germline values: CDR1 MDHEN, CDR2 SYDVKM. V lost 5 bases, J lost 9 bases, and 12 bases stayed unmatched. This CDR3 has 17 amino acids.

The sample holds a few counts of this clonotype. V and J are TRBV5-6 and TRBJ2-7, with a weak D call TRBD1 (6 bases). The CDR3 contains 14 residues. The ends were cut back, 5 bases at V and 2 bases at J, with 14 bases in the middle. Germline V gene sequence: CDR1 SGHDT, CDR2 YYEEEE. CDR3 bases: TGTGCCAGCAGGCCCTGGGCAGGGGCCTACGAGCAGTACTTC. Its protein is CASRPWAGAYEQYF.

This clonotype was detected only once. The chain joins TRBV10-3 to TRBJ2-5; no reliable D call. Trimming left V 7 bases short and J 7 bases short, with 10 bases between. The CDR3 is 11 amino acids. In germline, CDR1 is ENHRY, CDR2 SYGVKD. CDR3 loop: CAIKSSGTQYF. CDR3 nucleotides: TGTGCCATCAAGTCATCGGGGACCCAGTACTTC.

This chain joins TRBV18 and TRBJ1-4; D perhaps matches TRBD1 (6 bases). This CDR3 has 17 amino acids. Germline-derived CDR1 and CDR2 are KGHSH and LQKENI. The V end lost 5 bases, the J end lost 6 bases, and 22 bases lay between the germline ends. CDR3 DNA: TGTGCCAGCTCATCCCCGCTCCTTAGAGGGGGACATGAAAAACTGTTTTTT. Protein sequence: CASSSPLLRGGHEKLFF.

The rearrangement uses TRBV20-1 and TRBJ2-1, with 11 bases lining up with TRBD2. Germline assignment: CDR1 DFQATT and CDR2 SNEGSKA (reference sequence). The CDR3 contains 14 residues. J was trimmed by 2 bases and V by 6 bases; bases with no gene match: 3. The CDR3 loop reads CSAQTSGTYNEQFF. The CDR3 bases are TGCAGTGCCCAGACTAGCGGGACCTACAATGAGCAGTTCTTC.

In this sample, this clonotype turned up many times. CDR3 DNA: TGTGCCAGCAGTCAAACCACCACCGGGACTAGCGGGTATTCCTACGAGCAGTACTTC. This translates into CASSQTTTGTSGYSYEQYF. V and J are TRBV27 and TRBJ2-7, with TRBD2 matching over 12 bases. V lost 5 bases to trimming and J lost 1 base; unmatched junction nucleotides: 15. CDR3 length: 19 residues. Germline lookup yields CDR1 MNHEY and CDR2 SMNVEV (reference sequence).

The chain couples TRBV10-3 to TRBJ1-2; D is uncertain. The CDR3 is 15 amino acids. CDR1 ENHRY and CDR2 SYGVKD come from the germline V gene. Deletions cut 3 bases from V and 6 bases from J, with 17 bases between. Here the CDR3 DNA reads TGTGCCATCAGTGACAGTCTAGAGCTCCGGGATGGCTACACCTTC. Amino acids: CAISDSLELRDGYTF.

This clonotype was counted a few times. This chain connects TRBV4-1 to TRBJ1-1; D is uncertain. Trimming removed 1 base at V and 0 bases at J, with 6 bases between. The CDR3 length is 14 residues. CDR1 is MGHRA, CDR2 YSYEKL, per germline. Here the CDR3 DNA reads TGCGCCAGCAGCCAAGTCCGGTTGAACACTGAAGCTTTCTTT. This encodes CASSQVRLNTEAFF.

This clonotype has more than one count but fewer than ten. V gene TRBV20-1 combines with J gene TRBJ2-1, with 12 positions matching TRBD2. The CDR3 runs 18 residues. Trimming cost V 6 bases and J 3 bases; bases outside gene matches: 15. Germline V gene lookup returns CDR1 DFQATT and CDR2 SNEGSKA (reference sequence). The CDR3 spells CSALKTSGRWVNYNEQFF. CDR3 DNA sequence: TGCAGTGCACTAAAGACTAGCGGGAGATGGGTCAACTACAATGAGCAGTTCTTC.

The sample holds many counts of this clonotype. The rearrangement joins TRBV5-1 to TRBJ2-1; 7 nucleotides match TRBD2. The CDR3 runs 16 residues. Germline lookup yields CDR1 SGHRS and CDR2 YFSETQ. The J segment lost 5 bases and the V segment lost 0 bases, leaving 8 bases of the junction unmatched. The CDR3 bases are TGCGCCAGCAGCTTGGAACTGGGCCTAGCGGACAATGAGCAGTTCTTC. Its protein product is CASSLELGLADNEQFF.